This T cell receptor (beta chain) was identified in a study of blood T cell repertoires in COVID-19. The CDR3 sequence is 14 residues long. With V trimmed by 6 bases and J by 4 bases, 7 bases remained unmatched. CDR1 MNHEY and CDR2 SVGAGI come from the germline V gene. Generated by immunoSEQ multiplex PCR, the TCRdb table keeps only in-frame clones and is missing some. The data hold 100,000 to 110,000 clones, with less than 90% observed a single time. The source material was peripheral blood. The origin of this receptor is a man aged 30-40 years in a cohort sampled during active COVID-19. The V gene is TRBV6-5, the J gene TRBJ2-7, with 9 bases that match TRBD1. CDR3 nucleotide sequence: TGTGCCAGCAGATACAGGGGGCGCCGGTACGAGCAGTACTTC. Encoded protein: CASRYRGRRYEQYF.